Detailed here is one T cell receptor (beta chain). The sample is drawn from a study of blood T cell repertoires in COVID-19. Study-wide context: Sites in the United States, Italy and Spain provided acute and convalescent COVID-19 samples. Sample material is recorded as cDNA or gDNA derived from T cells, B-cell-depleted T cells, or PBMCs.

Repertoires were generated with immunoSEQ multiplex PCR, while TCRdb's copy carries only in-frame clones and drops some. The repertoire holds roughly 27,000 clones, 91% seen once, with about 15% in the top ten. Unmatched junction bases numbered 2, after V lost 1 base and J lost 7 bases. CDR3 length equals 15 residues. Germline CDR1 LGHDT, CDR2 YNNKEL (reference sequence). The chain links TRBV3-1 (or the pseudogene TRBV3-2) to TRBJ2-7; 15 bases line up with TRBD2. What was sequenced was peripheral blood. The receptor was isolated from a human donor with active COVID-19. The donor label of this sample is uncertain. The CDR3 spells CASSQGTSGRGEQYF. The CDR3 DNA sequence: TGTGCCAGCAGCCAAGGGACTAGCGGGAGGGGAGAGCAGTACTTC.